This passage covers 18 T cell receptor beta chains from one sample sequenced in a study of spatial heterogeneity in lung cancer. The sample's time point: sample taken at primary tumor resection. TCRdb itself ran the 5' RACE reads through MiXCR, one entry per CDR3 protein. Among 55,000 to 70,000 distinct CDR3 sequences, approximately 6.3% were seen once, and the ten largest hold roughly 15%. The sample was PBMCs, taken at surgery. The receptor set was obtained from a female donor with early-stage non-small cell lung cancer.

This clonotype was detected ten times or more. The CDR3 reads CASSFPAGKIQETQYF. In DNA, the CDR3 is TGCGCCAGCAGCTTCCCGGCAGGGAAGATCCAAGAGACCCAGTACTTC. This sequence joins TRBV5-1 and TRBJ2-5, with D possibly TRBD1 on 5 matching bases. Germline V CDR1 and CDR2: SGHRS, YFSETQ. V was clipped by 2 bases and J by 1 base, with 15 bases between them. CDR3 length equals 16 residues. The entire variable domain, with the rest obtained from reference TRBV5-1 and TRBJ2-5, is as follows: KAGVTQTPRYLIKTRGQQVTLSCSPISGHRSVSWYQQTPGQGLQFLFEYFSETQRNKGNFPGRFSGRQFSNSRSEMNVSTLELGDSALYLCASSFPAGKIQETQYFGPGTRLLVL.

V usage is TRBV5-1 and J usage is TRBJ2-2, with D perhaps given as TRBD1 or TRBD2 (5 bases each). Trimming took off 5 bases at V and 8 bases at J, with 16 bases between the two ends. Germline CDR1 and CDR2: SGHRS and YFSETQ. The CDR3 sequence is 14 residues long. CDR3 nucleotide sequence: TGCGCCAGCAGTTCCGGGACCACCGGGGGGGAGCTGTTTTTT. Protein sequence: CASSSGTTGGELFF.

The chain combines TRBV27 with TRBJ1-5; D is unresolved. Trimming left V 5 bases short and J 6 bases short, with 14 bases between. Germline CDR1 and CDR2: MNHEY and SMNVEV (reference sequence). The CDR3 is 14 residues long. This CDR3 is CASSPQGSGQPQHF. As DNA, the CDR3 is TGTGCCAGCAGTCCACAAGGATCAGGTCAGCCCCAGCATTTT.

This clonotype was seen a few times. The chain links TRBV5-1 to TRBJ2-7; 13 bases are a match to TRBD2. In germline, CDR1 is SGHRS, CDR2 YFSETQ. V shed 4 bases and J 2 bases; nucleotides not matched to a gene: 0. This CDR3 has 14 residues. The CDR3 coding sequence is TGCGCCAGCAGCGGACTAGCGGGGGCCTACGAGCAGTACTTC. Amino acids: CASSGLAGAYEQYF.

This clonotype was observed many times. V is TRBV28 and J is TRBJ2-4, with 8 bases lining up with TRBD1. CDR1 and CDR2 from the germline V gene are MDHEN and SYDVKM. The CDR3 is 16 amino acids. Trimming cost V 6 bases and J 9 bases; bases outside gene matches: 16. Written as DNA, the CDR3 is TGTGCCAGCAGCCGGCCGGGACAGGACCTCGTCGGCATTCAGTACTTC. It is translated as CASSRPGQDLVGIQYF.

This clonotype was detected only a few times. The rearrangement links TRBV9 to TRBJ1-1; weak D call: TRBD1 (5 bases). Per the germline V gene, CDR1 is SGDLS and CDR2 is YYNGEE. The V end lost 0 bases, the J end lost 4 bases, and 13 bases lay between the germline ends. The length of the CDR3 is 15 residues. The CDR3 region has the DNA TGTGCCAGCAGCGTAGGTGGGACCCCGGGCACTGAAGCTTTCTTT. This sequence encodes CASSVGGTPGTEAFF. Supplemented by reference TRBV9 and TRBJ1-1, the full variable domain reads DSGVTQTPKHLITATGQRVTLRCSPRSGDLSVYWYQQSLDQGLQFLIQYYNGEERAKGNILERFSAQQFPDLHSELNLSSLELGDSALYFCASSVGGTPGTEAFFGQGTRLTVV.

This clonotype was seen ten or more times. The chain joins TRBV12-3 or TRBV12-4 to TRBJ2-3, with 8 bases fitting TRBD1. Trimming at V came to 5 bases and at J to 1 base, leaving 5 bases not matched to a gene. The CDR3 is 15 residues long. The CDR3: CASSGDRLGTDTQYF. In nucleotides, the CDR3 is TGTGCCAGCAGTGGGGACAGGCTTGGCACAGATACGCAGTATTTT.

The chain joins TRBV7-2 to TRBJ1-5; D is undetermined. This CDR3 is 13 amino acids long. Trimming cost V 4 bases and J 0 bases, with 4 bases left between them. The germline CDR1 and CDR2 sequences are SGHTA and FQGNSA. The CDR3 protein is CASSSYSNQPQHF. The CDR3 coding sequence is TGTGCCAGCAGCTCGTATAGCAATCAGCCCCAGCATTTT.

This clonotype was counted between two and nine times. V gene TRBV3-1 combines with J gene TRBJ1-2; 8 bases fit TRBD1. The V gene end was trimmed by 3 bases and the J gene end by 3 bases; junction bases not matched to a gene: 6. Germline CDR1 reads LGHDT; CDR2 reads YNNKEL (reference sequence). The CDR3 loop spans 15 amino acids. The CDR3 protein is CASSQYGQGDYGYTF. CDR3 nucleotides: TGTGCCAGCAGCCAGTACGGACAGGGTGACTATGGCTACACCTTC.

This clonotype was counted between two and nine times. V gene TRBV12-3 or TRBV12-4 combines with J gene TRBJ2-1; D is possibly TRBD2 (6 bases). V gave up 3 bases and J gave up 6 bases, with 6 bases separating them. This CDR3 spans 12 amino acids. The CDR3 nucleotides read TGTGCCAGCAGTTTTAGCGGCAATGAGCAGTTCTTC. It specifies CASSFSGNEQFF.

This clonotype was found a few times. This sequence joins TRBV5-1 and TRBJ1-2; D is perhaps TRBD1 (6 bases). CDR3 length equals 15 residues. Between the trimmed V and J ends, which lost 0 bases and 4 bases, there was a span of 13 bases. Germline CDR1 reads SGHRS; CDR2 reads YFSETQ. CDR3 in DNA: TGCGCCAGCAGCTTGGATGGAGGGGGTTCCTATGGCTACACCTTC. This translates into CASSLDGGGSYGYTF.

This clonotype was counted only a few times. The V gene is TRBV15, the J gene TRBJ2-7; the D is unclear. CDR1 is LNHNV, CDR2 YYDKDF, per germline (reference sequence). V lost 0 bases to trimming and J lost 0 bases, with 6 bases between them. The CDR3 consists of 14 residues. The DNA of the CDR3 is TGTGCCACCAGCAGAGATCCGAGCTCCTACGAGCAGTACGTC. Translation gives CATSRDPSSYEQYV.

This clonotype has at least ten counts. The genes are TRBV18 and TRBJ1-5; a possible D gene is TRBD1 (6 bases). Germline V gene data show CDR1 as KGHSH and CDR2 as LQKENI. Trimming pared 3 bases from V and 4 bases from J, leaving 10 bases between. The CDR3 is 14 residues long. As DNA, the CDR3 is TGTGCCAGCTCACCGGACAGCCAGAATCAGCCCCAGCATTTT. It translates to CASSPDSQNQPQHF.

Ten or more counts support this clonotype. The chain has TRBV7-8 and TRBJ1-1, with no clear D. This CDR3 region has 11 residues. Trimming shortened V by 6 bases and J by 6 bases, and 8 bases separated the two germline ends. Germline values: CDR1 SGHVS, CDR2 FQNEAQ. The CDR3 loop reads CASRLSSEAFF. Written as DNA, the CDR3 is TGTGCCAGCAGGCTAAGCTCTGAAGCTTTCTTT.

At least ten counts were recorded for this clonotype. This chain uses TRBV9 with TRBJ1-1; D gene ambiguous. Trimming shortened V by 0 bases and J by 1 base, and 7 bases separated the two germline ends. The CDR3 totals 14 residues. Germline V gene data show CDR1 as SGDLS and CDR2 as YYNGEE. CDR3 in amino acids: CASSVDPKNTEAFF. In DNA form, the CDR3 reads TGTGCCAGCAGCGTAGATCCCAAGAACACTGAAGCTTTCTTT. Based on the CDR3 plus reference TRBV9 and TRBJ1-1, the full variable domain is DSGVTQTPKHLITATGQRVTLRCSPRSGDLSVYWYQQSLDQGLQFLIQYYNGEERAKGNILERFSAQQFPDLHSELNLSSLELGDSALYFCASSVDPKNTEAFFGQGTRLTVV.

In this sample, this clonotype turned up a few times. CDR3 in DNA: TGTGCCAGCAGCTTAAACGGGGGTTCTGGAAACACCATATATTTT. It codes for CASSLNGGSGNTIYF. The V gene is TRBV7-3, the J gene TRBJ1-3; maybe TRBD1 (5 bases). Trimming took 1 base from V and 1 from J, leaving 8 bases between them. This CDR3 has 15 amino acids. Germline-derived CDR1 and CDR2 are SGHTA and FQGTGA.

The chain recombines TRBV5-1 with TRBJ2-7; perhaps TRBD2 as D (5 bases). Germline CDR1 SGHRS, CDR2 YFSETQ. The CDR3 length is 16 residues. With 0 bases removed from V and 2 bases from J, the gap between germline ends came to 15 bases. The CDR3, as DNA: TGCGCCAGCAGCTTGGTAGCTACTAGTGTCACCTACGAGCAGTACTTC. Protein product: CASSLVATSVTYEQYF.

This clonotype has ten or more counts. V usage is TRBV5-1 and J usage is TRBJ1-1; 7 positions match TRBD1. Germline V lookup: CDR1 SGHRS, CDR2 YFSETQ. CDR3 length equals 14 residues. J was trimmed by 1 base and V by 4 bases; bases with no gene match: 4. CDR3 DNA sequence: TGCGCCAGCAGCGAGACAGGGCCGAACACTGAAGCTTTCTTT. This sequence encodes CASSETGPNTEAFF.